What follows is one T cell receptor (beta chain) and its context. Its antigen is not known. The source of the sample is a study of beta chain features in type 1 diabetes. Findings of the study overall: Shorter templates might be favored by PCR, and equally so in patients and in controls.

Deletions cut 2 bases from V and 12 bases from J, with 16 bases between. The V gene's germline CDR1 is GTSNPN and CDR2 SVGIG (reference sequence). The CDR3 spans 13 residues. The sequenced template was cDNA made from the entire isolated RNA. The assay was immunoSEQ multiplex PCR, and TCRdb's table has in-frame clones only and misses some. The sample carries about half a million clones, around 28% recorded once. Only one heparinised blood draw was taken per donor, and its volume averaged about 116 mL. The authors sorted CD4+ naive, central memory, regulatory and stem cell-like memory cells via CD45RO/CCR7/CD25/CD127/CD95/CD27. Sorted cells reached over 95% purity in every population.

The chain combines TRBV30 with TRBJ1-4; no firm D call. The sequence was obtained from a man between 18 and 29 years old in good health. The sample was naive CD4+ T cells from blood. In DNA, the CDR3 is TGTGCCTGGAGTAGATCAGCTCAACTTCAACTGTTTTTT. It encodes CAWSRSAQLQLFF.